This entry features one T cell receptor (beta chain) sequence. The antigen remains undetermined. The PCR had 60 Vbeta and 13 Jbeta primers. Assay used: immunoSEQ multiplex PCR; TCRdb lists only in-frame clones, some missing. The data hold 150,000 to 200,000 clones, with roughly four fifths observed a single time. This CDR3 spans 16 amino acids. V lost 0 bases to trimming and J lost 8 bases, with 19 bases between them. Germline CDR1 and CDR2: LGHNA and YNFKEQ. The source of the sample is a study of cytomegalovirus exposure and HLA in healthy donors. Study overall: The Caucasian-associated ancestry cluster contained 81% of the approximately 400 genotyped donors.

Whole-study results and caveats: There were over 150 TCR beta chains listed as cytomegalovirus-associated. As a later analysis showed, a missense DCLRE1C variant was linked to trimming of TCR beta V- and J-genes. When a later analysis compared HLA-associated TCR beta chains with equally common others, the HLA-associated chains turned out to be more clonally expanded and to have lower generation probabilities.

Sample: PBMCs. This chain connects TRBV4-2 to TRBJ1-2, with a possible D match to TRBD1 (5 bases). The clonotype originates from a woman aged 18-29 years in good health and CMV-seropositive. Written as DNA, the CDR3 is TGTGCCAGCAGCCAAGATGCTTCGGGGGTTCAGTCCGGCTACACCTTC. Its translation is CASSQDASGVQSGYTF.